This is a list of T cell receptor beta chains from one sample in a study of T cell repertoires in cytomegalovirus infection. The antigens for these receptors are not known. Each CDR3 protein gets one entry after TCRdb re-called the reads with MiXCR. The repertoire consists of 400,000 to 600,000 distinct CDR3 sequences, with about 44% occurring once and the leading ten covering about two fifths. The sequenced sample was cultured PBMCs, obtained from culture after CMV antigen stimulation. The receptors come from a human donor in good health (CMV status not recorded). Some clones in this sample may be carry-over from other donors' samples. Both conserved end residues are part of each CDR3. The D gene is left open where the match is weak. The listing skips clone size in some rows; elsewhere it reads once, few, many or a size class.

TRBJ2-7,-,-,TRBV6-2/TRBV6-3,TGTGCCAGCTCCTCATGGGCCGGGGAGCAGTACTTC,CASSSWAGEQYF
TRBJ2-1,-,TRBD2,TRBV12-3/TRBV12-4,TGTGCCAGCGTAAGCGGGGGCCCCCTTGAGCAGTTCTTC,CASVSGGPLEQFF
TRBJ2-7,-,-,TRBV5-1,TGCGCCAGCAGCCCGGGACGGGGGGCCCTGAGGGAGCAGTACTTC,CASSPGRGALREQYF
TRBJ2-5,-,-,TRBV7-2,TGTGCCAGCAGCTTAACGAGGGAGGCAGGGGGGACCCAGTACTTC,CASSLTREAGGTQYF
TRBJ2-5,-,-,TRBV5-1,TGCGCCAGCACGACAGACGACTACCAAGAGACCCAGTACTTC,CASTTDDYQETQYF
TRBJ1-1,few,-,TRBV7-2,TGTGCCAGCAGCTTAGCGCTTGGCAGTAGCTTTGAAAAAGCTTTCTTT,CASSLALGSSFEKAFF
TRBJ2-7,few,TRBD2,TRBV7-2,TGTGCCAGCAGCCCAGATAGGGGGACTAGCTACGAGCAGTACTTC,CASSPDRGTSYEQYF
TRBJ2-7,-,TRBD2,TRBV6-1,TGTGCCAGCATAAACCCCCCGGGACTAGCGGGTGGGCGCTCCTACGAGCAGTACTTC,CASINPPGLAGGRSYEQYF
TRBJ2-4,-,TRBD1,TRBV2,TGTGCCAGCAGGAACGGACAGGGAGTGGTCATTCAGTACTTC,CASRNGQGVVIQYF
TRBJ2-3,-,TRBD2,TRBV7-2,TGTGCCAGCAGCTCTTGGACTAGCGGGACCCCTTTCAAGCAGTATTTT,CASSSWTSGTPFKQYF
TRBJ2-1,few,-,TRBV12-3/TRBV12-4,TGTGCCAGCAGTTATATGAATGAGCAGTTCTTC,CASSYMNEQFF
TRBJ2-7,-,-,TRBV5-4,TGTGCCAGCAGCCCGACGGGGCCCCGGGGGGAGCAGTACTTC,CASSPTGPRGEQYF
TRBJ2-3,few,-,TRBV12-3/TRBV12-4,TGTGCCAGCAGTTTCCCCACGTCAGATACGCAGTATTTT,CASSFPTSDTQYF
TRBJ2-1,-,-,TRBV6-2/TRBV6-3,TGTGCCAGCATGGGGGGATCCTACAATGAGCAGTTCTTC,CASMGGSYNEQFF
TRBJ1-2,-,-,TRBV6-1,TGTGCCAGCAGTGAAGAAGCCAAGGCAGGGGAAGGCTACACCTTC,CASSEEAKAGEGYTF
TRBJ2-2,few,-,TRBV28,TGTGCCAGCAGTTTATGGGGGGCCGGGGAGCTGTTTTTT,CASSLWGAGELFF
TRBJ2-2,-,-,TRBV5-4,TGTGCCAGCAGCTTGGGACAGGACCAGGTCGGGGAGCTGTTTTTT,CASSLGQDQVGELFF
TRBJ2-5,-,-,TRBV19,TGTGCCAGTAGTGAAACCGGGACTTGGGCAAAAGAGACCCAGTACTTC,CASSETGTWAKETQYF
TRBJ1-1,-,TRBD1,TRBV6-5,TGTGCCAGCAGTTACTGGGACAGGGGGCCGGTAGCTGAAGCTTTCTTT,CASSYWDRGPVAEAFF
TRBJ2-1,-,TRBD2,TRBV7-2,TGTGCCAGCAGCTTAACTTCGGGACTAGCAACGAGCTCCTACAATGAGCAGTTCTTC,CASSLTSGLATSSYNEQFF
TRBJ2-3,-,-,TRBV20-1,TGCAGTGCTTCGAACGGATCAGGGACGCAGTATTTT,CSASNGSGTQYF
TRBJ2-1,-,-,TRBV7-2,TGTGCCAGCAGCTTAGCGCATGAGCAGTTCTTC,CASSLAHEQFF
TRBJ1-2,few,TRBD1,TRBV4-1,TGCGCCAGCAGCCAATCGTACACAGACAGGGCCGGCTACACCTTC,CASSQSYTDRAGYTF
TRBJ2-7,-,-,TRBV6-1,TGTGCCAGCAGCGTAGGGGGGACAAGCGGTCAGTACTTC,CASSVGGTSGQYF
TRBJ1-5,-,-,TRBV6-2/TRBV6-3,TGTGCCAGCAGTTACAGGTATCGGGTTAGCAATCAGCCCCAGCATTTT,CASSYRYRVSNQPQHF
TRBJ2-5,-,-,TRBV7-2,TGTGCCAGCAGCCCCGGGAGTTTAGGAGAGACCCAGTACTTC,CASSPGSLGETQYF
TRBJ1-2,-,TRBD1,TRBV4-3,TGCGCCAGCAGCCGGACAGGGGCGGCGGGTGGCTACACCTTC,CASSRTGAAGGYTF
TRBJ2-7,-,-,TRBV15,TGTGCCACCATCCTCGCCCCTTTATACGAGCAGTACTTC,CATILAPLYEQYF
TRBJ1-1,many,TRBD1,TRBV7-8,TGTGCCAGCAGCTTACGCTCCAGGACAGGGACAAACACTGAAGCTTTCTTT,CASSLRSRTGTNTEAFF
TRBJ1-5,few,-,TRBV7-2,TGTGCCAGCAGCTGGGGGACGGTCGAACCCCAGCATTTT,CASSWGTVEPQHF
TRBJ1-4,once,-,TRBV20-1,TGCAGTGCTAGGTTCGGAGGGCGCGCTAATGAAAAACTGTTTTTT,CSARFGGRANEKLFF
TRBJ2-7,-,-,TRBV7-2,TGTGCCAGCAGCCGGAGGGGAAACCCCACCTACGAGCAGTACTTC,CASSRRGNPTYEQYF
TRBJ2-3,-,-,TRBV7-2,TGTGCCAGCAGCTTCGGGAGAGACACAGATACGCAGTATTTT,CASSFGRDTDTQYF
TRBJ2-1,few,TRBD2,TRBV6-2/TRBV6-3,TGTGCCAGCAGTTACTCGCTGCTAGCGGGAGCCTCCTACAATGAGCAGTTCTTC,CASSYSLLAGASYNEQFF
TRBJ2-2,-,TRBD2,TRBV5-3,TGTGCCAGCAGCCCCCGAGATGGGCGGGGGACCGGGGAGCTGTTTTTT,CASSPRDGRGTGELFF
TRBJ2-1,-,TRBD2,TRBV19,TGTGCCAGTAGTCCTCCCCCTGGTAGCGGGAGTTGGTTCCCCTACAATGAGCAGTTCTTC,CASSPPPGSGSWFPYNEQFF
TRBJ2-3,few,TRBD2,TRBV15,TGTGCCACCAGCACACCATCCCTCTTAGCGGGAGGGAGGGCAGATACGCAGTATTTT,CATSTPSLLAGGRADTQYF
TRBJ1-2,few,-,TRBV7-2,TGTGCCAGCAGCTTAATTGGCACTGGCTACACCTTC,CASSLIGTGYTF
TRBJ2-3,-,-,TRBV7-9,TGTGCCAGCAGCTTAACCTCGGGGGACCTAAGCACAGATACGCAGTATTTT,CASSLTSGDLSTDTQYF
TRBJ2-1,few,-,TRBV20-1,TGCAGTGCGCCCCGTGGAGCGGTAGGCTCCTACAATGAGCAGTTCTTC,CSAPRGAVGSYNEQFF
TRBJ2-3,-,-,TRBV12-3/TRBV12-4,TGTGCCAGCAGTTTAAGGGTACGGGGCCTACTGTCGGGCACAGATACGCAGTATTTT,CASSLRVRGLLSGTDTQYF
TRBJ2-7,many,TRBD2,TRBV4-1,TGCGCCAGCAGCCAAGATAGCGGGAGTCCCTACGAGCAGTACTTC,CASSQDSGSPYEQYF
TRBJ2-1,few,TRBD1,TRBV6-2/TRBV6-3,TGTGCCAGCAGTCCCCGGGACAGGGGGCCTGAGAGGTACAATGAGCAGTTCTTC,CASSPRDRGPERYNEQFF
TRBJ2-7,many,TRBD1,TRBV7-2,TGTGCCAGCAGCCCTTGGACAGGAAGAAGCTACGAGCAGTACTTC,CASSPWTGRSYEQYF
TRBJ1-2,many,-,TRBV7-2,TGTGCCAGCAGCTCCCGGGGCTATGGCTACACCTTC,CASSSRGYGYTF